This T cell receptor beta chain was observed in a study of Graves' ophthalmopathy and Graves' hyperthyroidism. The junction had 0 bases not matched to a gene; V was cut back by 2 bases and J by 7 bases. This CDR3 has 15 amino acids. CDR1 is MGHDK, CDR2 SYGVNS, per germline. For repertoire sequencing, the TCR beta CDR3 regions were amplified from RNA transcripts. HTBI primers were employed in first-round RT-PCR, then a second-round multiplex PCR followed. MiXCR, applied by TCRdb to the multiplex PCR reads, yields one record per CDR3 protein. The sample includes 740,000 or so distinct CDR3 sequences, 40% seen only once; the top ten take approximately 43%.

The genes are TRBV25-1 and TRBJ1-6; 12 nucleotides align to TRBD1. The specimen was peripheral blood. The sequence was obtained from an adult man with Graves' ophthalmopathy. The DNA of the CDR3 is TGTGCCAGCAGTGAAGGGACAGGGGGCAATTCACCCCTCCACTTT. Translating gives CASSEGTGGNSPLHF.